The 21 T cell receptor beta chains below come from one sample, sequenced in a study of vaccination and CD4 T cells after COVID-19. An Oncomine TCR Beta short-read assay was used to sequence the DNA from cultured CD4+ T cells. TCRdb fed the PCR reads into MiXCR, producing one record per CDR3 protein. The table includes roughly 5,400 distinct CDR3 sequences, less than 70% detected once. These TCRs are of unknown antigen specificity. Specified treatment: approximately 9-day PBMC culture with coronavirus spike peptide pools or control peptides (ViraFEST assay). One should note that the unexposed donor's CD4+ T cells were collected before the COVID-19 pandemic (2011-2018). Sequencing was carried out using CD4+ T cells from blood, cultured in vitro. The receptor set was obtained from a human donor in good health.

J is TRBJ2-3 and V is TRBV5-4; D is possibly TRBD1 or TRBD2 (6 bases each). Germline CDR1 is SGHNT and CDR2 is YYREEE (reference sequence). This CDR3 contains 17 residues. Trimming left V 2 bases short and J 5 bases short, with 21 bases between. This CDR3 is CASSFGGRWDTGDTQYF. The CDR3 DNA reads as TGTGCCAGCAGCTTTGGGGGGCGGTGGGACACCGGAGATACGCAGTATTTT.

This clonotype occurred a few times. The chain couples TRBV4-3 to TRBJ1-2; D perhaps matches TRBD1 (5 bases). CDR3 size: 15 residues. Trimming took off 0 bases at V and 6 bases at J, with 14 bases between the two ends. CDR1 is LGHNA and CDR2 is YSLEER in the germline V gene. DNA for the CDR3: TGCGCCAGCAGCCAAGAATGGGGGACGGCCAATGGCTACACCTTC. It yields the protein CASSQEWGTANGYTF.

This chain uses TRBV6-4 with TRBJ2-3, with 10 bases lining up with TRBD2. V was clipped by 2 bases and J by 1 base; unmatched bases: 0. The CDR3 is 15 amino acids. Germline CDR1 MRHNA, CDR2 SNTAGT. The CDR3 nucleotides are TGTGCCAGCAGTGACGGGACTAGCGGCACAGATACGCAGTATTTT. Protein product: CASSDGTSGTDTQYF.

The CDR3: CASSLVGDGAGYTF. Written as DNA, the CDR3 is TGTGCCAGCAGTTTAGTCGGGGACGGTGCTGGCTACACCTTC. This sequence joins TRBV28 and TRBJ1-2, with D possibly matching TRBD1 (5 bases). Per the germline V gene, CDR1 is MDHEN and CDR2 is SYDVKM. Trimming removed 2 bases at V and 7 bases at J, with 14 bases between. This CDR3 is built from 14 residues.

The rearrangement links TRBV11-1 to TRBJ1-2; 7 nucleotides line up with TRBD1. The CDR3 is made up of 13 amino acids. CDR1 is SGHAT, CDR2 FQDESV, per germline (reference sequence). V gave up 0 bases and J gave up 9 bases; unmatched junction bases: 4. CDR3 residues: CASSLAGGMSYTF. CDR3 DNA: TGTGCCAGCAGCTTAGCAGGGGGCATGAGCTACACCTTC.

The chain combines TRBV24-1 with TRBJ1-5; TRBD1 matches at 8 bases. V gave up 2 bases and J gave up 3 bases; unmatched junction bases: 5. Germline-derived CDR1 and CDR2 are KGHDR and SFDVKD. This CDR3 is 16 amino acids long. CDR3 nucleotide sequence: TGTGCCACCAGTGATTCCGGGACAGGCTACAATCAGCCCCAGCATTTT. Translating it yields CATSDSGTGYNQPQHF.

The V gene is TRBV5-8, the J gene TRBJ2-5; 8 bases line up with TRBD2. Germline-derived CDR1 and CDR2 are SGHTS and YDEGEE. With V trimmed by 2 bases and J by 2 bases, 5 bases remained unmatched. The CDR3 covers 15 residues. In DNA form, the CDR3 reads TGTGCCAGCAGCTTAGGCGGGGGGATTCAAGAGACCCAGTACTTC. This translates into CASSLGGGIQETQYF.

This clonotype has only a few counts. The V and J genes are TRBV28 and TRBJ1-5, with D maybe TRBD1 (6 bases). In germline, CDR1 is MDHEN, CDR2 SYDVKM. Trimming took 5 bases from V and 6 from J, leaving 20 bases between them. This CDR3 region has 16 residues. CDR3 sequence reads: CASSPSGHSRGQPQHF. In DNA form, the CDR3 reads TGTGCCAGCAGTCCGTCCGGCCACTCCAGGGGTCAGCCCCAGCATTTT.

The rearrangement joins TRBV7-9 to TRBJ2-1; D tentatively fits TRBD1 or TRBD2 (5 bases each). The germline V and J ends were trimmed by 4 bases and 9 bases, with 10 bases remaining between them. Per the germline V gene, CDR1 is SEHNR and CDR2 is FQNEAQ (reference sequence). The CDR3 runs to 12 residues. The chain's CDR3 is CASSSRGAEQFF. The CDR3 coding sequence is TGTGCCAGCAGCTCGAGGGGAGCTGAGCAGTTCTTC.

V usage is TRBV5-1 and J usage is TRBJ2-2; D is possibly TRBD1 (7 bases). The CDR3 consists of 15 residues. V shed 0 bases and J shed 5 bases, with 11 bases lying between them. The germline V gene encodes CDR1 SGHRS and CDR2 YFSETQ. The CDR3, as DNA: TGCGCCAGCAGCTTGGGCCAGGGGGGAACCGGGGAGCTGTTTTTT. Translating it yields CASSLGQGGTGELFF.

The chain links TRBV6-1 to TRBJ1-4; D unresolved. V was shortened by 4 bases and J by 1 base, with 7 bases between the two germline ends. In germline, CDR1 is MNHNS, CDR2 SASEGT. The CDR3 spans 14 residues. The CDR3: CASSAKGTNEKLFF. CDR3 coding DNA: TGTGCCAGCAGTGCCAAGGGAACTAATGAAAAACTGTTTTTT.

The chain combines TRBV2 with TRBJ1-2, with D possibly matching TRBD1 (5 bases). CDR1 and CDR2 (germline): SNHLY, FYNNEI. The CDR3 loop spans 14 amino acids. V lost 6 bases and J lost 8, with 19 bases in between. CDR3 nucleotide sequence: TGTGCCAGCAGGCCAAGGGGCCCCAGTTTGGGCTACACCTTC. This encodes CASRPRGPSLGYTF.

The sample holds a few counts of this clonotype. The gene calls are TRBV20-1 and TRBJ1-2; the D gene is possibly TRBD1 (6 bases). V shed 0 bases and J shed 4 bases, with 9 bases lying between them. Per germline, CDR1 DFQATT and CDR2 SNEGSKA (reference sequence). The CDR3 extends over 13 amino acids. CDR3 nucleotides: TGCAGTGCTAGAGACAGGGGTCCCTATGGCTACACCTTC. Translated, it gives CSARDRGPYGYTF.

This rearrangement joins TRBV7-9 to TRBJ1-2, with TRBD1 identical over 10 bases. Germline lookup yields CDR1 SEHNR and CDR2 FQNEAQ (reference sequence). The V and J ends lost 3 bases and 7 bases, in that order; junction bases with no gene match: 8. This CDR3 comprises 15 residues. The CDR3 nucleotides are TGTGCCAGCAGCTTGTTCGGGACAGGGGTTACTGGCTACACCTTC. This codes for CASSLFGTGVTGYTF. The full variable domain, rest sourced from reference TRBV7-9 and TRBJ1-2, is DTGVSQNPRHKITKRGQNVTFRCDPISEHNRLYWYRQTLGQGPEFLTYFQNEAQLEKSRLLSDRFSAERPKGSFSTLEIQRTEQGDSAMYLCASSLFGTGVTGYTFGSGTRLTVV.

The chain is built from TRBV6-5 and TRBJ1-2, with 8 bases fitting TRBD1. Trimming at V came to 3 bases and at J to 7 bases, leaving 7 bases not matched to a gene. CDR1 and CDR2 (germline): MNHEY, SVGAGI. This CDR3 spans 14 amino acids. This chain's CDR3 is CASSYDGQGFGYTF. CDR3 DNA: TGTGCCAGCAGTTATGACGGACAGGGTTTTGGCTACACCTTC.

The CDR3 sequence: CASSMWTLNTGELFF. The CDR3 bases are TGTGCCAGTAGTATGTGGACACTGAACACCGGGGAGCTGTTTTTT. This rearrangement joins TRBV19 to TRBJ2-2, with D possibly matching TRBD1 (5 bases). The germline CDR1 and CDR2 sequences are LNHDA and SQIVND (reference sequence). The CDR3 sequence is 15 residues long. V was shortened by 3 bases and J by 1 base, with 9 bases between the two germline ends.

The chain employs TRBV19 and TRBJ1-1; unclear D gene. Trimming shortened V by 3 bases and J by 10 bases, and 15 bases separated the two germline ends. Per germline, CDR1 LNHDA and CDR2 SQIVND (reference sequence). This CDR3 region has 13 residues. The CDR3 DNA sequence: TGTGCCAGTAGTATGGAGGCGCAGCCTAGAGCTTTCTTT. Translated, it gives CASSMEAQPRAFF.

Only one count was recorded for this clonotype. The genes are TRBV5-1 and TRBJ1-1; TRBD1 is a possible D gene (6 bases). V was pared by 0 bases and J by 4 bases, with 10 bases between. The CDR3 is 14 amino acids. The germline gives CDR1 SGHRS, CDR2 YFSETQ. CDR3 in amino acids: CASSLAGGITEAFF. Written as DNA, the CDR3 is TGCGCCAGCAGCTTGGCGGGGGGCATCACTGAAGCTTTCTTT.

V is TRBV20-1 and J is TRBJ2-7; D possibly corresponds to TRBD2 (5 bases). Germline values: CDR1 DFQATT, CDR2 SNEGSKA (reference sequence). The CDR3 totals 14 residues. Trimming pared 0 bases from V and 3 bases from J, leaving 12 bases between. CDR3 bases: TGCAGTGCTAGAGATTTACGTAGCGACTACGAGCAGTACTTC. Amino acids: CSARDLRSDYEQYF.

A few counts support this clonotype. The chain uses TRBV6-1 and TRBJ1-6; TRBD1 might be the D (5 bases). Germline V lookup: CDR1 MNHNS, CDR2 SASEGT. The CDR3 length is 15 residues. The V gene lost 1 base and the J gene lost 6 bases, with 10 bases spanning the gap. In DNA form, the CDR3 reads TGTGCCAGCAGTGAAGTGGCAGGGAGTAATTCACCCCTCCACTTT. It specifies CASSEVAGSNSPLHF.

The rearrangement uses TRBV9 and TRBJ1-5; D possibly corresponds to TRBD1 (5 bases). The V end lost 2 bases, the J end lost 0 bases, and 6 bases lay between the germline ends. CDR1 and CDR2 from the germline V gene are SGDLS and YYNGEE. This CDR3 region has 14 residues. The chain's CDR3 is CASSVDSSNQPQHF. Here the CDR3 DNA reads TGTGCCAGCAGCGTCGACAGTAGCAATCAGCCCCAGCATTTT.